These 3 T cell receptor beta chains were all obtained from the same sample, sequenced in a study of Ad26.COV2.S vaccination and SARS-CoV-2 variants. The treatment is: roughly 20 received Ad26.COV2.S at low or high dose, single or two shots; roughly 5 received placebo; per-sample allocation not given. Repertoires come from day 63 after the first vaccine or placebo injection. Measured with immunoSEQ multiplex PCR; TCRdb has only the in-frame clones, and not every one. The data hold a few hundred thousand clones, with over 75% observed a single time. This sample comprised peripheral blood, obtained in a trial of Ad26.COV2.S vaccine versus placebo. The receptors here all came from a person between 18 and 65 years old who received the Ad26.COV2.S COVID-19 vaccine or a placebo.

For the CDR3, the DNA is TGCGCCAGCAGTCAATCCGGCGTGGGGGGGACCACAGATACGCAGTATTTT. Its translation is CASSQSGVGGTTDTQYF. The chain links TRBV23-1 to TRBJ2-3; TRBD2 agrees at 7 bases. TRBV23-1 is an open reading frame whose function is uncertain. The CDR3 consists of 17 residues. The J segment lost 2 bases and the V segment lost 0 bases, leaving 8 bases of the junction unmatched.

This sequence joins TRBV30 and TRBJ1-1; D remains ambiguous. Germline lookup yields CDR1 GTSNPN and CDR2 SVGIG (reference sequence). CDR3 length: 11 residues. The V end lost 0 bases, the J end lost 11 bases, and 10 bases lay between the germline ends. Here the CDR3 DNA reads TGTGCCTGGAGTGTGGGAACGTGGGCTTTCTTT. The encoded protein is CAWSVGTWAFF.

The gene calls are TRBV5-5 and TRBJ2-7, with TRBD2 identical over 7 bases. CDR1 and CDR2 (germline): SGHKS, YYEKEE (reference sequence). V gave up 0 bases and J gave up 7 bases; unmatched junction bases: 10. There are 15 residues in the CDR3. Written as DNA, the CDR3 is TGTGCCAGCAGCTTGGTTGGACTAGAGGGTCGGGAGCAGTACTTC. Its protein is CASSLVGLEGREQYF.